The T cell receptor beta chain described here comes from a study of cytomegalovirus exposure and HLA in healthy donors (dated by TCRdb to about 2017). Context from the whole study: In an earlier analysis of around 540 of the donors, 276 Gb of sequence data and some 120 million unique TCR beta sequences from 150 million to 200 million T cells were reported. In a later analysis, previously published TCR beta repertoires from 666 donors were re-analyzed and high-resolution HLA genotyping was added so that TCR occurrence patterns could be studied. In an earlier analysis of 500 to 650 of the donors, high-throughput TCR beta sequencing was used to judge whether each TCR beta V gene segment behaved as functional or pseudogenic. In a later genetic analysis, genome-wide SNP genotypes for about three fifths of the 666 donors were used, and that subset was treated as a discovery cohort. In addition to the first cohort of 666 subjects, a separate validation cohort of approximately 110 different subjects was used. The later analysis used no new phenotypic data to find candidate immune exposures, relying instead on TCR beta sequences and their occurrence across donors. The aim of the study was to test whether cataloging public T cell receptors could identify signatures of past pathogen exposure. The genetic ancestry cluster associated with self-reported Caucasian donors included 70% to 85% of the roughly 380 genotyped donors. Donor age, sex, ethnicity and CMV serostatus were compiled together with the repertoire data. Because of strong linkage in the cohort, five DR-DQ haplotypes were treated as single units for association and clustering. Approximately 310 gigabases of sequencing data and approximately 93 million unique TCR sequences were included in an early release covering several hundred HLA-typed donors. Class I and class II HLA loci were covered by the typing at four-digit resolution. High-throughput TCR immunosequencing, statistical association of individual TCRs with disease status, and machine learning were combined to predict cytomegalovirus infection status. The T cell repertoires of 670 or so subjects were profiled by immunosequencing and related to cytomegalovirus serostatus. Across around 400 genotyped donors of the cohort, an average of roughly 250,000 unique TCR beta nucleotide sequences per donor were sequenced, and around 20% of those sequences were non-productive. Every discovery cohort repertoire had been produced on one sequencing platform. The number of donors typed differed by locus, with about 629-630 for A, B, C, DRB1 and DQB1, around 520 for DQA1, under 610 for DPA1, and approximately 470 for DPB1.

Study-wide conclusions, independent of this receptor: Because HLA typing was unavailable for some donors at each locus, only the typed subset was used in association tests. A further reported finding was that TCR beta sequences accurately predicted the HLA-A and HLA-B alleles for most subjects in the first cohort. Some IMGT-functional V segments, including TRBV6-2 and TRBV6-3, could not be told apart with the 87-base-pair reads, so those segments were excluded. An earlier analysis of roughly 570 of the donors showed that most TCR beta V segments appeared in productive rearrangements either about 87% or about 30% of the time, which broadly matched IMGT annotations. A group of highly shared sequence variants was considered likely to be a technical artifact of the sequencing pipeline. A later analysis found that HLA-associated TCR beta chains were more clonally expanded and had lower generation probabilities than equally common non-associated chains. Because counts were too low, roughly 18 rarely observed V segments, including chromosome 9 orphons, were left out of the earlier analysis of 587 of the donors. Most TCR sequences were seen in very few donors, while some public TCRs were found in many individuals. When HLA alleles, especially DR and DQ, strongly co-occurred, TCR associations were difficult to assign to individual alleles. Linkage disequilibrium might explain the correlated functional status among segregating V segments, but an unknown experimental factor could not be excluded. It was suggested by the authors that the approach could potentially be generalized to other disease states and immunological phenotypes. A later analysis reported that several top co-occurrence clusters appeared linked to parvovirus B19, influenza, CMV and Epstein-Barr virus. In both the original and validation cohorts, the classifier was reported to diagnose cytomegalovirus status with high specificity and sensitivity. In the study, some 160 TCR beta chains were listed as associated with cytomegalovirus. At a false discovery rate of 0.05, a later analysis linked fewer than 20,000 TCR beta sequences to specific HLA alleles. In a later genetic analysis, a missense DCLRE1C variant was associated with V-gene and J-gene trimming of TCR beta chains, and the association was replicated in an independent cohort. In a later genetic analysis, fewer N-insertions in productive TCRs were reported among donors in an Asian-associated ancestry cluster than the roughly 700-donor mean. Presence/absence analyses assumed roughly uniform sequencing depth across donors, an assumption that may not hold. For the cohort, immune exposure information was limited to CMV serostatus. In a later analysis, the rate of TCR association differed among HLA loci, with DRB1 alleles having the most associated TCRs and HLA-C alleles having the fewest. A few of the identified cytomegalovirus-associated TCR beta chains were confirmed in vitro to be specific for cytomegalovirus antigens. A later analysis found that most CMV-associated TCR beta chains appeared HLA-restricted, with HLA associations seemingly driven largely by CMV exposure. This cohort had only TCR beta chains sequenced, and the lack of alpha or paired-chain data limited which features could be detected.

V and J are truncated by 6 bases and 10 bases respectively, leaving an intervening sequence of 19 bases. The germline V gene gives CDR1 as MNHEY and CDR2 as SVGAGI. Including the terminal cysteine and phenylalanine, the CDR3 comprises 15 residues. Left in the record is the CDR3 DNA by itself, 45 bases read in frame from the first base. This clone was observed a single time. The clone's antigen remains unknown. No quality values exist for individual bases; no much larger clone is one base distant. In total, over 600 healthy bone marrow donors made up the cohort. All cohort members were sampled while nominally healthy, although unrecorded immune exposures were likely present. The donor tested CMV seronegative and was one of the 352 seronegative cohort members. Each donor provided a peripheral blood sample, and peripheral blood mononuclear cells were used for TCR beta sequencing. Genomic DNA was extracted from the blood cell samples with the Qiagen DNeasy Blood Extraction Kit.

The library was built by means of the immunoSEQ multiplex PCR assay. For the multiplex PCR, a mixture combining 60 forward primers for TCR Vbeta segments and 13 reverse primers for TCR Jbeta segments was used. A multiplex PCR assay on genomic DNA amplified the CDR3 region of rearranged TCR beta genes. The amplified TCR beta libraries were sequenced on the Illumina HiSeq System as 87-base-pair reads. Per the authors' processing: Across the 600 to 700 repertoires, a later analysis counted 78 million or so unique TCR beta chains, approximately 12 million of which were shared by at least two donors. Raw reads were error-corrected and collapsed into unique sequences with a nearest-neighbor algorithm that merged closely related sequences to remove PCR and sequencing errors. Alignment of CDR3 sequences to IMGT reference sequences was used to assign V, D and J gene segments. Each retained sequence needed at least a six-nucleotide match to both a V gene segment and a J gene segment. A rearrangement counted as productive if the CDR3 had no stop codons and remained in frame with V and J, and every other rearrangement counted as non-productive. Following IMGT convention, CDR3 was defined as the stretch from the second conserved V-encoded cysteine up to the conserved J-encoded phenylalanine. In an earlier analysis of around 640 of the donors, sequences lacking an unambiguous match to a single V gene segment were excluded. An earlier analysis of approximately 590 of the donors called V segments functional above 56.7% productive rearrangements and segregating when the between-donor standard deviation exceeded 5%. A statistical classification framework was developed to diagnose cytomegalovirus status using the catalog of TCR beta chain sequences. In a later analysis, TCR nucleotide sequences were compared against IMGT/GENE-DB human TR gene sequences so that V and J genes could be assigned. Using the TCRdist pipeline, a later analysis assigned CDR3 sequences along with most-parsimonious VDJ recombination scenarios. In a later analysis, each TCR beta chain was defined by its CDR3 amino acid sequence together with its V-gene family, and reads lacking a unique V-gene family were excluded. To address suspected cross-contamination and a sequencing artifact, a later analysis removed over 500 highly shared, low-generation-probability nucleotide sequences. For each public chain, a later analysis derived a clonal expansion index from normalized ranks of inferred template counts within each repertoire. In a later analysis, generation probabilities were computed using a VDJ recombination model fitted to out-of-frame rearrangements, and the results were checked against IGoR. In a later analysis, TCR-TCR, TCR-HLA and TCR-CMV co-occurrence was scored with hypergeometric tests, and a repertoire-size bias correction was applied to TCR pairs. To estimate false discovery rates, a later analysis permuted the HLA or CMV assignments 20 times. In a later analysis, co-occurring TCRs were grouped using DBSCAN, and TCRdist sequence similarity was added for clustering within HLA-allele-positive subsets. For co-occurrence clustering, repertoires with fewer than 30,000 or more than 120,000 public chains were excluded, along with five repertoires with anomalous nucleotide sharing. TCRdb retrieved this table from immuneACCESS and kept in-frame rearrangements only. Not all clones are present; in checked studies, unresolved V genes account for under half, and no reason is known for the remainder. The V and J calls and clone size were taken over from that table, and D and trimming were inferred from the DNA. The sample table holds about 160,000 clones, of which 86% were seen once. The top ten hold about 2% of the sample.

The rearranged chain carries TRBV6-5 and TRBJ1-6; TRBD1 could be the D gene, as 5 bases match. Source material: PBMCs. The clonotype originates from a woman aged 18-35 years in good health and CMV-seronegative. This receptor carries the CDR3 CASSKGSGVGSPLHF. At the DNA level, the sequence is TGTGCCAGCAGCAAGGGATCGGGGGTCGGATCACCCCTCCACTTT.